Sequencing of this T cell receptor (beta chain) was carried out in a study of CD4 and CD8 cells across lung adenocarcinoma regions. Of note for this clonotype: The junction shows a germline mismatch at one end, possibly a read error.

Samples came from patients with localized non-small cell lung adenocarcinoma. There are 16 residues in the CDR3. From germline, CDR1 is MNHEY and CDR2 SMNVEV (reference sequence). TCRdb reprocessed the PCR reads via MiXCR and lists one record per CDR3 protein. Of 15,000 to 20,000 distinct CDR3 sequences in the sample, about half were seen once. This TCR derives from a female donor with lung adenocarcinoma. The CD4 and CD8 labels of this study may be unreliable. Sequences were obtained from CD8+ T cells from the center of a lung tumor. The rearrangement uses TRBV27 and TRBJ2-3; D is unclear. CDR3 region: CASGYLRLGPTNTQYF. Written as DNA, the CDR3 is TGTGCCAGCGGTTACCTGAGACTGGGCCCCACAAATACGCAGTATTTT.